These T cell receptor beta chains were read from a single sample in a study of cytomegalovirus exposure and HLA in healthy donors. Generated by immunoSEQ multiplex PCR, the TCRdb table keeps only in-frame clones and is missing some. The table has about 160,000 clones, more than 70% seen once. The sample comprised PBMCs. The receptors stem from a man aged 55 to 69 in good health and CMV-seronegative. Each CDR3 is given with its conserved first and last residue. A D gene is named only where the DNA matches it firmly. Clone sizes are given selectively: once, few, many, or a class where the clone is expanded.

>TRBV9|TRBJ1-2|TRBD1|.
CASSREDRAYGYTF
TGTGCCAGCAGCCGAGAGGACAGGGCCTATGGCTACACCTTC
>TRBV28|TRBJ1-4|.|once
CASSLGIATNEKLFF
TGTGCCAGCAGTCTCGGGATTGCAACTAATGAAAAACTGTTTTTT
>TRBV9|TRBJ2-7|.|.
CASSVEVGGSSYEQYF
TGTGCCAGCAGCGTAGAGGTTGGCGGTAGCTCCTACGAGCAGTACTTC
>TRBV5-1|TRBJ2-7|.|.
CASSAGLADNYEQYF
TGCGCCAGCAGCGCAGGATTAGCGGATAACTACGAGCAGTACTTC
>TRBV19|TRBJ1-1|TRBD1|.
CASSPGQGWTEAFF
TGTGCCAGTAGTCCGGGACAGGGATGGACTGAAGCTTTCTTT
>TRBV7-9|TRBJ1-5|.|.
CASSLAAGDQPQHF
TGTGCCAGCAGCTTAGCGGCAGGGGATCAGCCCCAGCATTTT
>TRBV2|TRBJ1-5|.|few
CASSGEGLQPQHF
TGTGCCAGCAGTGGGGAGGGGCTTCAGCCCCAGCATTTT
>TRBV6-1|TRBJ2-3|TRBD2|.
CASSESGVSTDTQYF
TGTGCCAGCAGTGAGAGCGGGGTCAGCACAGATACGCAGTATTTT
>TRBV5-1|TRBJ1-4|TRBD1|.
CASSRADRAGSTNEKLFF
TGCGCCAGCAGCAGGGCCGACAGGGCTGGATCAACTAATGAAAAACTGTTTTTT
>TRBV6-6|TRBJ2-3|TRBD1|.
CASSYRGQGSTDTQYF
TGTGCCAGCAGTTACAGGGGACAGGGTAGCACAGATACGCAGTATTTT
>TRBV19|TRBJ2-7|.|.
CASSTGHLPYEQYF
TGTGCCAGTAGTACGGGACACCTCCCCTACGAGCAGTACTTC
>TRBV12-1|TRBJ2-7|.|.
CASSFVGEPLSYEQYF
TGTGCCAGCAGCTTTGTGGGCGAACCCCTCTCCTACGAGCAGTACTTC
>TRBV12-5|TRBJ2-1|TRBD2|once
CASGLGLTSGSANEQFF
TGTGCTAGTGGTTTGGGGCTTACTAGCGGGAGCGCCAATGAGCAGTTCTTC
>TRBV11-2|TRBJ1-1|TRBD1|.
CASSFIPPGGRTEAFF
TGTGCCAGCAGCTTCATCCCCCCAGGGGGGCGGACTGAAGCTTTCTTT
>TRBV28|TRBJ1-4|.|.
CASSFLGVRKLFF
TGTGCCAGCAGTTTCCTGGGCGTGAGAAAACTGTTTTTT
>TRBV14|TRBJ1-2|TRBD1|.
CASSGTGSGYTF
TGTGCCAGCAGTGGGACAGGGTCTGGCTACACCTTC
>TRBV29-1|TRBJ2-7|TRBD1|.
CSEPDRGLYEQYF
TGCAGCGAGCCGGACAGGGGGCTGTACGAGCAGTACTTC
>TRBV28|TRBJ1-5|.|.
CASSLWELSVNSNQPQHF
TGTGCCAGCAGTTTATGGGAGCTCTCAGTCAATAGCAATCAGCCCCAGCATTTT
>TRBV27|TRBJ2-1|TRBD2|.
CASRIWTSGNNEQFF
TGTGCCAGCAGAATCTGGACTAGCGGAAACAATGAGCAGTTCTTC
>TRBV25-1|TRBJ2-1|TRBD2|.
CASRTSGANEQFF
TGTGCCAGCAGGACTAGCGGGGCCAATGAGCAGTTCTTC
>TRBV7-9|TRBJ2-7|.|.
CSSSLGPGLYEQYF
TGTTCCAGCAGCTTAGGTCCAGGGCTCTACGAGCAGTACTTC
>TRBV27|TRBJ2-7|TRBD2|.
CASSRSGTRGYEQYF
TGTGCCAGCAGCCGGTCCGGGACTAGGGGGTACGAGCAGTACTTC
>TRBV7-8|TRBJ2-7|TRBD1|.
CASSPGTAPYEQYF
TGTGCCAGCAGCCCGGGGACAGCACCCTACGAGCAGTACTTC
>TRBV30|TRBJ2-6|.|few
CACSTMKSGANVLTF
TGTGCCTGCTCGACAATGAAGTCTGGGGCCAACGTCCTGACTTTC
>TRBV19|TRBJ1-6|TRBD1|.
CASSIVDRDSPLHF
TGTGCCAGTAGTATAGTGGACAGGGATTCACCCCTCCACTTT
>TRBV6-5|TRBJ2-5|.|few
CASSYATGGKETQYF
TGTGCCAGCAGTTACGCAACAGGAGGGAAAGAGACCCAGTACTTC
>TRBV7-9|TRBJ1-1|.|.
CASSSQGNTEAFF
TGTGCCAGCAGTTCCCAGGGGAACACTGAAGCTTTCTTT
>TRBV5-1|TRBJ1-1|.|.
CASSLNGRVPEAFF
TGCGCCAGCAGCTTGAACGGCAGGGTGCCCGAAGCTTTCTTT
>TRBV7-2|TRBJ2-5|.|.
CASSLGLLQETQYF
TGTGCCAGCAGCTTGGGACTCCTCCAAGAGACCCAGTACTTC
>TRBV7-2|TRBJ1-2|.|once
CASSQFSTATYGYTF
TGTGCCAGCAGCCAATTTTCGACAGCTACCTATGGCTACACCTTC
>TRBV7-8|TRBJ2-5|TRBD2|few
CASSLVVAGGAETQYF
TGTGCCAGCAGCTTAGTGGTAGCGGGGGGCGCGGAGACCCAGTACTTC
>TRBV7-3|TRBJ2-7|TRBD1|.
CASSPDRGTWSEQYF
TGTGCCAGCAGCCCGGACAGGGGTACGTGGAGCGAGCAGTACTTC
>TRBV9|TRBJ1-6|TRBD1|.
CASSVSAGGNSPLHF
TGTGCCAGCAGCGTTTCAGCAGGGGGTAATTCACCCCTCCACTTT
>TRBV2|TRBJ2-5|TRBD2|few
CASRTSGREETQYF
TGTGCCAGCAGGACTAGCGGGAGGGAAGAGACCCAGTACTTC
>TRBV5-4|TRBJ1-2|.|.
CASSLGAARGYTF
TGTGCCAGCAGCTTGGGTGCAGCCAGGGGCTACACCTTC
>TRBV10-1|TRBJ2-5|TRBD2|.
CASSEAGGEETQYF
TGCGCCAGCTCGGAAGCGGGAGGGGAAGAGACCCAGTACTTC
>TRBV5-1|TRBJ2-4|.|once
CASSLGAGEQVEYF
TGCGCCAGCAGCTTGGGGGCAGGGGAACAGGTCGAGTACTTC
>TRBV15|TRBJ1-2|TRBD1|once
CATSGAGTGIYGYTF
TGTGCCACCAGCGGGGCCGGGACAGGGATCTATGGCTACACCTTC
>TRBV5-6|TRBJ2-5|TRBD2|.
CASAGDRLETQYF
TGTGCCAGCGCGGGGGACCGTCTGGAGACCCAGTACTTC
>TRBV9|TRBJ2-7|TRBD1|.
CASSEGQGAYYEQYF
TGTGCCAGCAGCGAGGGACAGGGGGCATACTACGAGCAGTACTTC
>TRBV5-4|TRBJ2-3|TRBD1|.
CASSSLFWTGLTDTQYF
TGTGCCAGCAGCTCTTTGTTCTGGACAGGGCTCACAGATACGCAGTATTTT
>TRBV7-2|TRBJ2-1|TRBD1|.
CASSLARDSLYYNEQFF
TGTGCCAGCAGCTTAGCAAGGGACAGTCTTTATTACAATGAGCAGTTCTTC
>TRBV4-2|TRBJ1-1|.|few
CASSQDYRSASAGTEAFF
TGTGCCAGCAGCCAAGACTACCGTTCCGCGAGTGCGGGCACTGAAGCTTTCTTT
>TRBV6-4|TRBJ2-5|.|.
CANPQGRLIETQYF
TGTGCCAACCCACAGGGTCGGTTAATAGAGACCCAGTACTTC
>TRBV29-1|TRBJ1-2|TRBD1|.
CSVLSSGTGDNGYTF
TGCAGCGTCCTTTCCTCCGGGACAGGGGATAATGGCTACACCTTC
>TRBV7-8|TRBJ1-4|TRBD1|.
CASSPHPPGQGGEKLFF
TGTGCCAGCAGCCCACACCCACCGGGACAGGGAGGCGAAAAACTGTTTTTT
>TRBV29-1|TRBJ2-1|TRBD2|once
CSVYGSGSTYNEQFF
TGCAGCGTCTACGGAAGCGGGAGTACCTACAATGAGCAGTTCTTC
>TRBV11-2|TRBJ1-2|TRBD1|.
CASSLQGQVANYGYTF
TGTGCCAGCAGCCTTCAAGGACAGGTAGCTAACTATGGCTACACCTTC
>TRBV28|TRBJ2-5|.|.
CASSPPTLALETQYF
TGTGCCAGCAGCCCACCCACTCTCGCATTGGAGACCCAGTACTTC